This T cell receptor beta chain was profiled in a study of high-grade serous ovarian cancer treatment subgroups (dated by TCRdb to the early 2020s). Turning to the overall study: A mean of roughly 14,000 reads and 6,500 to 9,500 unique TCR beta rearrangements per sample was generated by sequencing. The study profiled TCR beta repertoires in high-grade serous ovarian cancer patients grouped by complete gross resection or neoadjuvant chemotherapy response under a laparoscopic triage algorithm. The approximately 30-patient cohort included around 10 patients with no residual disease after primary surgery (R0), around 10 excellent NACT responders, and around 10 poor NACT responders. In total there were some 100 samples, since every patient provided one primary tumor sample and two metastatic tumor samples. Results the study describes overall, beyond this receptor: TCR clonal relatedness showed a positive correlation with neoantigen level and a trend toward positive correlation with copy number variation and mutation load from whole-genome sequencing. TCR repertoire analyses were focused on CDR3, and CDR1 and CDR2 were not analyzed. Repertoire similarity between tumors from the same patient ranged from roughly 0.095 to 0.8, while tumors from different patients showed almost no similarity. Bulk tumor TCR sequencing lacked spatial information, limiting insight into HGSC tumor complexity and diversity.

About this clone: It has no known antigen specificity. No much larger clone is present one base from it, and per-base qualities are unavailable.

The 80 to 90 tumor samples underwent high-throughput TCR profiling using ImmunoSEQ. The authors' pipeline ran thus. Richness (unique productive sequences), clonality, evenness and relatedness were included as repertoire diversity metrics, and similarity between samples was assessed with the Bhattacharyya coefficient. In a sensitivity analysis, TCRs with fewer than two reads were excluded, and consistent conclusions were obtained. What TCRdb holds here is the immuneACCESS table cut down to in-frame rearrangements. Part of the clones is not present; checked against another copy, under half of the missing clones reflect an unresolved V gene, and the others are unexplained. The V and J calls and clone size were taken over from that table, and D and trimming were inferred from the DNA. In this sample the table shows about 16,000 clones, roughly two thirds of which occur a single time. 3.5% to 5% of the sample lies in the top ten.

Tumor samples were collected prior to definitive surgery or chemotherapy. Genomic DNA extraction was performed by the MD Anderson Biospecimen Extraction Resource, and TCR sequencing was carried out by the MD Anderson Cancer Genomics Laboratory. Trimmed from V: 5 bases; trimmed from J: 0 bases; junction bases lacking a gene match: 2. The CDR3 sequence holds 15 residues, the cysteine and phenylalanine included. Only the CDR3 part of the read is kept: 45 bases, read in frame from the first base. The germline V gene (reference sequence) specifies SEHNR as CDR1 and FQNEAQ as CDR2. In this chain, TRBV7-9 is recombined with TRBJ2-5, and 11 bases in between align with TRBD2. The sequenced sample consisted of tumor tissue. The sequence derives from a human donor with high-grade serous ovarian cancer. CDR3 reads: CASSPSGGYQETQYF. Here is the DNA: TGTGCCAGCAGCCCTAGCGGGGGGTACCAAGAGACCCAGTACTTC. With the rest looked up from the reference TRBV7-9 and TRBJ2-5 genes rather than sequenced, the full variable domain is DTGVSQNPRHKITKRGQNVTFRCDPISEHNRLYWYRQTLGQGPEFLTYFQNEAQLEKSRLLSDRFSAERPKGSFSTLEIQRTEQGDSAMYLCASSPSGGYQETQYFGPGTRLLVL.